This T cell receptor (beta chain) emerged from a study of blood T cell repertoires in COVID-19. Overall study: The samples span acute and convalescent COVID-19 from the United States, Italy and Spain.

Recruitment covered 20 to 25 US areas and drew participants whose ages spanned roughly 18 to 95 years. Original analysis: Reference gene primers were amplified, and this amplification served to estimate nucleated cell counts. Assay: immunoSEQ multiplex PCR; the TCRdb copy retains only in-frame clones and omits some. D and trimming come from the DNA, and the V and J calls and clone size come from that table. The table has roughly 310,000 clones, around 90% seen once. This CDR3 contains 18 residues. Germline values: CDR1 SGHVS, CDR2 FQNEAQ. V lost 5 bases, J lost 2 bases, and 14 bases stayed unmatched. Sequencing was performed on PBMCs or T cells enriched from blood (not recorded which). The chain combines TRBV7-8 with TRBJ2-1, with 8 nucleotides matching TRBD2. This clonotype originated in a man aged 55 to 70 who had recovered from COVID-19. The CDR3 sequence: CASSRPGGEVDTYNEQFF. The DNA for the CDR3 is TGTGCCAGCAGCCGACCGGGGGGGGAGGTCGATACCTACAATGAGCAGTTCTTC.